This passage covers 20 T cell receptor beta chains from one sample sequenced in a study of T-cell memory formation after mild COVID-19. TCRdb reprocessed the 5' RACE reads via MiXCR and lists one record per CDR3 protein. The sample lists hundreds of thousands of distinct CDR3 sequences; 20% were seen once. Sequenced: PBMCs or a T cell subset sorted from them (not recorded which). These receptors came from an adult woman who had mild COVID-19 (a few samples of this study predate the infection). Cell type and time point are not known.

This clonotype was seen a handful of times. The rearrangement links TRBV12-3 or TRBV12-4 to TRBJ1-6; unclear D gene. The CDR3 runs 13 residues. V dropped 3 bases and J dropped 10 bases, with 10 bases sitting between them. DNA for the CDR3: TGTGCCAGCAGTTTGGGAAGGGAATCACCCCTCCACTTT. It encodes CASSLGRESPLHF.

The chain uses TRBV4-2 and TRBJ2-3; TRBD2 is a possible D gene (5 bases). From germline, CDR1 is LGHNA and CDR2 YNFKEQ. The CDR3 totals 13 residues. The V gene lost 5 bases and the J gene lost 6 bases, with 12 bases spanning the gap. DNA of the CDR3: TGTGCCAGCAGCGTGGTTAGCGCGGATACGCAGTATTTT. Translating it yields CASSVVSADTQYF.

The chain has TRBV7-6 and TRBJ2-7, with TRBD2 matching over 7 bases. With V trimmed by 7 bases and J by 4 bases, 16 bases remained unmatched. In germline, CDR1 is SGHVS, CDR2 FNYEAQ. The CDR3 covers 16 residues. DNA of the CDR3: TGTGCCAGCAAGCGGGAACCGATTGAAGGGGCTTACGAGCAGTACTTC. This encodes CASKREPIEGAYEQYF. Drawing the rest from reference TRBV7-6 and TRBJ2-7, the complete variable domain is GAGVSQSPRYKVTKRGQDVALRCDPISGHVSLYWYRQALGQGPEFLTYFNYEAQQDKSGLPNDRFSAERPEGSISTLTIQRTEQRDSAMYRCASKREPIEGAYEQYFGPGTRLTVT.

This clonotype was seen only a few times. The chain combines TRBV4-2 with TRBJ2-7, with 14 bases fitting TRBD2. Trimming took 3 bases from V and 5 from J; bases not matched to a gene: 6. Germline V gene sequence: CDR1 LGHNA, CDR2 YNFKEQ. This CDR3 region has 16 residues. The CDR3 is CASSQPGTSGSDEQYF. The CDR3 nucleotides are TGTGCCAGCAGCCAGCCCGGGACTAGCGGGAGCGACGAGCAGTACTTC.

V is TRBV5-4 and J is TRBJ2-3; TRBD1 aligns across 9 bases. Germline CDR1 reads SGHNT; CDR2 reads YYREEE (reference sequence). The CDR3 contains 14 residues. J lost 5 bases, V lost 2 bases, and 3 bases had no gene match. The CDR3 spells CASSLQGAKDTQYF. The CDR3 DNA sequence: TGTGCCAGCAGCTTACAGGGGGCTAAAGATACGCAGTATTTT. The full variable domain, its missing parts supplied by reference TRBV5-4 and TRBJ2-3, is ETGVTQSPTHLIKTRGQQVTLRCSSQSGHNTVSWYQQALGQGPQFIFQYYREEENGRGNFPPRFSGLQFPNYSSELNVNALELDDSALYLCASSLQGAKDTQYFGPGTRLTVL.

As DNA, the CDR3 is TGTGCCAGCAGCTTAGCCTCCAGGGGCTCCTACAATGAGCAGTTCTTC. Protein: CASSLASRGSYNEQFF. The chain uses TRBV7-6 and TRBJ2-1, with a weak D call TRBD1 (6 bases). Trimming removed 0 bases at V and 0 bases at J, with 9 bases between. The CDR3 extends over 16 amino acids. Germline V gene sequence: CDR1 SGHVS, CDR2 FNYEAQ. Combining the CDR3 with reference TRBV7-6 and TRBJ2-1 gives the whole variable domain GAGVSQSPRYKVTKRGQDVALRCDPISGHVSLYWYRQALGQGPEFLTYFNYEAQQDKSGLPNDRFSAERPEGSISTLTIQRTEQRDSAMYRCASSLASRGSYNEQFFGPGTRLTVL.

This chain connects TRBV27 to TRBJ1-4; D gene uncertain. This CDR3 has 14 amino acids. The germline V gene encodes CDR1 MNHEY and CDR2 SMNVEV (reference sequence). Trimming took off 6 bases at V and 1 base at J, with 9 bases between the two ends. The CDR3 region is CASRLTGTNEKLFF. The CDR3 DNA reads TGTGCCAGCAGACTAACGGGAACTAATGAAAAACTGTTTTTT. Based on the CDR3 plus reference TRBV27 and TRBJ1-4, the full variable domain is EAQVTQNPRYLITVTGKKLTVTCSQNMNHEYMSWYRQDPGLGLRQIYYSMNVEVTDKGDVPEGYKVSRKEKRNFPLILESPSPNQTSLYFCASRLTGTNEKLFFGSGTQLSVL.

There are a few counts of this clonotype. The rearrangement uses TRBV2 and TRBJ2-7, with TRBD1 matching 10 bases. The CDR3 has 15 residues. V lost 5 bases to trimming and J lost 6 bases; unmatched junction nucleotides: 10. Germline V CDR1 and CDR2: SNHLY, FYNNEI. The CDR3 reads CASSRVGTGVPEQYF. Written as DNA, the CDR3 is TGTGCCAGCAGTCGGGTCGGGACAGGGGTGCCCGAGCAGTACTTC.

The V call is TRBV30, the J call TRBJ1-4; D might be TRBD1 (5 bases). In germline, CDR1 is GTSNPN, CDR2 SVGIG (reference sequence). V lost 5 bases and J 6 bases, leaving 7 bases between the germline ends. The length of the CDR3 is 11 residues. For the CDR3, the DNA is TGTGCCTGGGGGGCCTATGAAAAACTGTTTTTT. Translation: CAWGAYEKLFF.

This clonotype turned up a few times. The chain couples TRBV7-2 to TRBJ1-3; D not resolved. The CDR3 covers 16 residues. Trimming took 3 bases from V and 0 from J, leaving 12 bases between them. Germline V gene sequence: CDR1 SGHTA, CDR2 FQGNSA. The CDR3 DNA reads TGTGCCAGCAGCTTCGCAGGATTTTTCTCTGGAAACACCATATATTTT. This gives the protein CASSFAGFFSGNTIYF.

The genes are TRBV7-3 and TRBJ2-3; D is possibly TRBD2 (5 bases). This CDR3 spans 16 amino acids. Germline V gene data show CDR1 as SGHTA and CDR2 as FQGTGA. Deletions cut 5 bases from V and 1 base from J, with 16 bases between. CDR3 in amino acids: CASSPIAQAGTDTQYF. The CDR3 coding sequence is TGTGCCAGCAGCCCCATAGCCCAAGCGGGCACAGATACGCAGTATTTT.

This clonotype has just a few counts. V is TRBV20-1 and J is TRBJ2-1; unclear D gene. CDR1 DFQATT and CDR2 SNEGSKA come from the germline V gene (reference sequence). CDR3 length: 15 residues. The ends were cut back, 0 bases at V and 4 bases at J, with 13 bases in the middle. CDR3 DNA: TGCAGTGCTAGAGATCTAGAGAGCAGTTACAATGAGCAGTTCTTC. Protein sequence: CSARDLESSYNEQFF.

This clonotype was detected only a few times. V usage is TRBV4-2 and J usage is TRBJ1-4; D is perhaps TRBD1 (5 bases). V dropped 5 bases and J dropped 7 bases, with 11 bases sitting between them. There are 13 residues in the CDR3. The germline V gene has CDR1 LGHNA and CDR2 YNFKEQ. The chain's CDR3 is CASSLGAGEKLFF. In DNA, the CDR3 is TGTGCCAGCAGCTTAGGGGCCGGTGAAAAACTGTTTTTT.

This clonotype turned up a few times. This rearrangement joins TRBV28 to TRBJ2-4, with D possibly TRBD2 on 5 matching bases. The CDR3 is 15 residues long. The germline V and J ends were trimmed by 2 bases and 2 bases, with 10 bases remaining between them. Germline loops: CDR1 MDHEN, CDR2 SYDVKM. The CDR3: CASSLMWESKNIQYF. The CDR3 DNA sequence: TGTGCCAGCAGTTTAATGTGGGAGTCCAAAAACATTCAGTACTTC.

In this sample, this clonotype turned up a few times. The chain is built from TRBV7-2 and TRBJ1-2; a possible D gene is TRBD1 (6 bases). The germline V and J ends were trimmed by 4 bases and 3 bases, with 9 bases remaining between them. Germline V lookup: CDR1 SGHTA, CDR2 FQGNSA. The CDR3 extends over 13 amino acids. In DNA form, the CDR3 reads TGTGCCAGCAGCTCGGGACAATACTATGGCTACACCTTC. Encoded protein: CASSSGQYYGYTF.

In its sample, this clonotype was seen a few times. This rearrangement joins TRBV20-1 to TRBJ2-7; 7 positions agree with TRBD2. From germline, CDR1 is DFQATT and CDR2 SNEGSKA (reference sequence). The CDR3 length is 14 residues. V trimming: 6 bases; J trimming: 3 bases; junction bases outside the gene matches: 11. The CDR3, as DNA: TGCAGTGCCCCTCGGAGGGCGGGGGACTACGAGCAGTACTTC. Translated, it gives CSAPRRAGDYEQYF.

This clonotype was seen a handful of times. CDR3 sequence: CASSLGTAIDTQYF. CDR3 coding DNA: TGCGCCAGCAGCTTGGGGACAGCGATTGATACGCAGTATTTT. The V call is TRBV5-1, the J call TRBJ2-3, with D possibly matching TRBD1 (6 bases). V was pared by 0 bases and J by 6 bases, with 11 bases between. The CDR3 is 14 residues long. Germline V gives CDR1 SGHRS, CDR2 YFSETQ.

The chain carries TRBV2 and TRBJ2-1; possibly TRBD2 for D (5 bases). From germline, CDR1 is SNHLY and CDR2 FYNNEI. The CDR3 is 17 residues long. V was shortened by 8 bases and J by 0 bases, with 20 bases between the two germline ends. CDR3 amino acids: CASGSGLSGFSYNEQFF. CDR3 bases: TGTGCCAGCGGTAGTGGGCTCTCGGGGTTCTCCTACAATGAGCAGTTCTTC.

This clonotype was observed a handful of times. The chain is built from TRBV6-5 and TRBJ1-2, with 8 bases aligning to TRBD1. Germline trimming cut 6 bases from V and 7 bases from J; bases unmatched to any gene: 16. CDR1 is MNHEY, CDR2 SVGAGI, per germline. The CDR3 sequence is 16 residues long. The CDR3 DNA reads TGTGCCAGCAGCATGTGGACAGGGTCCTTTCGTAGTGGCTACACCTTC. Translated, it gives CASSMWTGSFRSGYTF.

The table lists this clonotype with a few counts. The chain is built from TRBV12-3 or TRBV12-4 and TRBJ2-5; 12 positions agree with TRBD2. V trimming: 3 bases; J trimming: 5 bases; junction bases outside the gene matches: 4. The CDR3 contains 15 residues. The CDR3 sequence is CASSLTSGGMETQYF. The CDR3, as DNA: TGTGCCAGCAGTTTGACTAGCGGGGGAATGGAGACCCAGTACTTC.